This T cell receptor (beta chain) stems from a study of OX40 agonist ivuxolimab in advanced cancers. Looking at the study overall: An agonistic anti-OX40 (CD134) antibody, ivuxolimab, was used to treat the patients. Patients with prior anti-PD-1, anti-PD-L1 or anti-CTLA-4 therapy were eligible; roughly 40% had some.

The assay was immunoSEQ multiplex PCR, and TCRdb's table has in-frame clones only and misses some. The table lists about 40,000 clones, approximately 84% of them singletons, with about a sixth in the top ten. The CDR3 length is 15 residues. Germline V gene data show CDR1 as MNHEY and CDR2 as SMNVEV (reference sequence). V dropped 6 bases and J dropped 6 bases, with 17 bases sitting between them. Specimen: CD4+ or CD8+ T cells sorted from blood, collected in a trial of the OX40 agonist ivuxolimab. The TCR comes from an adult with an advanced solid tumor such as melanoma, head and neck, liver or kidney cancer. The V and J genes are TRBV27 and TRBJ1-4; D is undetermined. The CDR3 sequence is CASSPPGERYEKLFF. As DNA, the CDR3 is TGTGCCAGCAGCCCGCCCGGGGAACGATATGAAAAACTGTTTTTT. The variable domain in full, with the rest retrieved from reference TRBV27 and TRBJ1-4, is EAQVTQNPRYLITVTGKKLTVTCSQNMNHEYMSWYRQDPGLGLRQIYYSMNVEVTDKGDVPEGYKVSRKEKRNFPLILESPSPNQTSLYFCASSPPGERYEKLFFGSGTQLSVL.